Included here is one T cell receptor beta chain sequence, with context. What it binds is unknown. The entry originates in a study of T cells in Graves' hyperthyroidism and ophthalmopathy. Study-level results: Blood also showed most of the thyroid clonotypes that were expanded above 0.001.

From RNA transcripts, TCR beta CDR3 regions were amplified. A first-round RT-PCR of the TCR CDR3 used the HTBI primer set. TCRdb re-called the multiplex PCR reads through MiXCR, storing one row per CDR3 protein. The data contain under 700,000 distinct CDR3 sequences, roughly a sixth of them singletons. Germline assignment: CDR1 SQVTM and CDR2 ANQGSEA. The CDR3 spans 12 residues. Uncontrolled infection, other autoimmune disease, pregnancy and lactation each barred patients from inclusion. Diagnoses were made from clinical symptoms, serum measures (thyroxine and TRAb), thyroid ultrasound and orbital computed tomography. PBMCs stemmed from over 7.5 ml fresh peripheral blood.

The gene calls are TRBV29-1 and TRBJ2-7; possibly TRBD2 for D (6 bases). The sequenced material came from blood. This sequence originates from a woman between 18 and 29 years old with Graves' hyperthyroidism. CDR3 in amino acids: CSGGLAPYEQYF. DNA of the CDR3: TGCTCCGGGGGTCTAGCGCCCTACGAGCAGTACTTC.